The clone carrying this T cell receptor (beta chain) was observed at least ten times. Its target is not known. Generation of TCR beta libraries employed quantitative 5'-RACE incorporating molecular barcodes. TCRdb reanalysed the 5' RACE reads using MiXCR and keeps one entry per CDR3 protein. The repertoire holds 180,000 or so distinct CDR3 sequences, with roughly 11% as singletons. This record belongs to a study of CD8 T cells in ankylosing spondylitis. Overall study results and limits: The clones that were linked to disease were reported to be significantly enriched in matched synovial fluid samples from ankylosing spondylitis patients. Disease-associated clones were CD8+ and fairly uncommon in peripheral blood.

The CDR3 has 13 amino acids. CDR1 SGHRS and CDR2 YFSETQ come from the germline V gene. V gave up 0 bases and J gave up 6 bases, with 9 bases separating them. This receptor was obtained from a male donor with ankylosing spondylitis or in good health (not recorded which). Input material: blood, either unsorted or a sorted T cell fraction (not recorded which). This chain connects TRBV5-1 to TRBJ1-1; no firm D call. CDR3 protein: CASSLGGQAEAFF. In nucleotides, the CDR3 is TGCGCCAGCAGCTTGGGCGGGCAGGCTGAAGCTTTCTTT.